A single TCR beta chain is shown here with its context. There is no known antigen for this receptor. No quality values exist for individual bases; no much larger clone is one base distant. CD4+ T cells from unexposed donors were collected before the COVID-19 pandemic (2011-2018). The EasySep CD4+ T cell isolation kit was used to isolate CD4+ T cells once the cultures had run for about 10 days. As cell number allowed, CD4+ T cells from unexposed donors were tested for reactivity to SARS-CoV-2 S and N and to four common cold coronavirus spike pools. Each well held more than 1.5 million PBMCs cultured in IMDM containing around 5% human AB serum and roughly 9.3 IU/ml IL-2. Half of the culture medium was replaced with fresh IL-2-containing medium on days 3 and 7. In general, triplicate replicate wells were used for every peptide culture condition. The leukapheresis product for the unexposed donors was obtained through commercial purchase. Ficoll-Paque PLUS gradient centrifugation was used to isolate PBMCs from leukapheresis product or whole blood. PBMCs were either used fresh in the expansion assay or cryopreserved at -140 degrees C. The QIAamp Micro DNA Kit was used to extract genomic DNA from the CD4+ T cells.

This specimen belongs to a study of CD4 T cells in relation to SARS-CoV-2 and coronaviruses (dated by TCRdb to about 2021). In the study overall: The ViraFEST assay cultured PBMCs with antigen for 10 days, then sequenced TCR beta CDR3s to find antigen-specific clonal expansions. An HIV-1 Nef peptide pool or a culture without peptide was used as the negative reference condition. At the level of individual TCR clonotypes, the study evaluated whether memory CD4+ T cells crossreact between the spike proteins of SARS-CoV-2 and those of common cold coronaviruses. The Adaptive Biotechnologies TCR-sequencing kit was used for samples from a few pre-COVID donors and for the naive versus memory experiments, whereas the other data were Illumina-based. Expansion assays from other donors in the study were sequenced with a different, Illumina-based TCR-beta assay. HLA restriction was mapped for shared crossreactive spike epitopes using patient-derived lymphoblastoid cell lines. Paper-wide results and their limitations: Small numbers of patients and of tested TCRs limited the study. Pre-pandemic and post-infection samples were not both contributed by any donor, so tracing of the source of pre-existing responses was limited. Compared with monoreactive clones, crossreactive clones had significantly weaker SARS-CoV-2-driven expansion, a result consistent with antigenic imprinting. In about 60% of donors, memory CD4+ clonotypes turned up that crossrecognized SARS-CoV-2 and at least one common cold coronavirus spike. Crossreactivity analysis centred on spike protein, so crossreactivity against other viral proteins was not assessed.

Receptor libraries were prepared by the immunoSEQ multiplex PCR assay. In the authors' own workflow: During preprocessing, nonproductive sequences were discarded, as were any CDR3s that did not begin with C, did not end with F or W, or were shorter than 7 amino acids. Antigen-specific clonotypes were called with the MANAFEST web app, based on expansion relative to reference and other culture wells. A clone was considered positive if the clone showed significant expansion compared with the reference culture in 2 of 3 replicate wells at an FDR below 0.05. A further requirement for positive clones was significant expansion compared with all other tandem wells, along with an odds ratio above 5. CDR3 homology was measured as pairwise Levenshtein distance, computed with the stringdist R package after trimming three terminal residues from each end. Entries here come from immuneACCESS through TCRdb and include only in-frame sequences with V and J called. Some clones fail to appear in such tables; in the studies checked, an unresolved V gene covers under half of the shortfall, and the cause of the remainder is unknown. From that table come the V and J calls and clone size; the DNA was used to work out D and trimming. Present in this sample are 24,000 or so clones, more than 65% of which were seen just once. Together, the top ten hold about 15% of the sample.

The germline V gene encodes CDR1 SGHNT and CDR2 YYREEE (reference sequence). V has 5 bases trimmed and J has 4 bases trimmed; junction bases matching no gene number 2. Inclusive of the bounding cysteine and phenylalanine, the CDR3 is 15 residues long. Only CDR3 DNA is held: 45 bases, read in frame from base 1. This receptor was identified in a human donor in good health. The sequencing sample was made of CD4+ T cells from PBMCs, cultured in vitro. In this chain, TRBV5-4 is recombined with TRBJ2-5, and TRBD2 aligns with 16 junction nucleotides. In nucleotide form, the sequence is TGTGCCAGCAGTGGGACTAGCGGGGGGGCAGAGACCCAGTACTTC. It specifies CASSGTSGGAETQYF.